One sample yielded the 20 T cell receptor beta chains listed below, sequenced in a study of blood T cell repertoires in COVID-19. Libraries were prepared by immunoSEQ multiplex PCR; TCRdb keeps only in-frame clonotypes and omits some of them. The sample includes more than 250,000 clones, about 90% of them seen just once. Sequencing was done on a sample of peripheral blood. The receptor set was obtained from a woman between 25 and 40 years old who had recovered from COVID-19.

This rearrangement joins TRBV9 to TRBJ1-5; D is unclear. The CDR3 runs to 15 residues. The V gene lost 0 bases and the J gene lost 0 bases, with 7 bases spanning the gap. Germline V gene lookup returns CDR1 SGDLS and CDR2 YYNGEE. The CDR3 reads CASSVDPDSNQPQHF. The DNA for the CDR3 is TGTGCCAGCAGCGTAGACCCAGATAGCAATCAGCCCCAGCATTTT.

A single count supports this clone. This sequence joins TRBV11-2 and TRBJ2-1; tentative D call: TRBD2 (6 bases). This CDR3 contains 17 residues. Germline V CDR1 and CDR2: SGHAT, FQNNGV. V was cut by 5 bases and J by 4 bases, with 21 bases left in between. The CDR3 nucleotides are TGTGCCAGCAGCCCCCCCGCGGCTAGCGCCCAGTACAATGAGCAGTTCTTC. Its translation is CASSPPAASAQYNEQFF.

This chain connects TRBV9 to TRBJ1-1; 8 nucleotides match TRBD1. This CDR3 region has 14 residues. V lost 0 bases to trimming and J lost 4 bases; unmatched junction nucleotides: 2. Looked up from germline, CDR1 is SGDLS and CDR2 is YYNGEE. CDR3 DNA sequence: TGTGCCAGCAGCGTAGTAACAGGGGGCACTGAAGCTTTCTTT. Translating gives CASSVVTGGTEAFF.

This clone appeared a single time. The rearrangement joins TRBV4-2 to TRBJ2-7; D unresolved. Trimming took 1 base from V and 0 from J, leaving 16 bases between them. Germline CDR1 LGHNA, CDR2 YNFKEQ. The CDR3 contains 17 residues. The CDR3 loop reads CASSQVAKRTSSYEQYF. The CDR3, as DNA: TGTGCCAGCAGCCAAGTCGCAAAGCGCACATCCTCCTACGAGCAGTACTTC.

As concerns this clone: The sample holds other DNA sequences that translate to the same CDR3. The J gene is TRBJ1-2, the V gene TRBV20-1; D is ambiguous. Germline CDR1 is DFQATT and CDR2 is SNEGSKA (reference sequence). The CDR3 sequence is 12 residues long. The V gene lost 3 bases and the J gene lost 2 bases, with 7 bases spanning the gap. The DNA for the CDR3 is TGCAGTGCTAGTGGAGGGAACTATGGCTACACCTTC. It is translated as CSASGGNYGYTF.

The genes are TRBV2 and TRBJ2-1, with a possible D match to TRBD2 (6 bases). Germline lookup yields CDR1 SNHLY and CDR2 FYNNEI. V was cut by 7 bases and J by 9 bases, with 22 bases left in between. The CDR3 is 15 residues long. Here the CDR3 DNA reads TGTGCCAGCAAGGCAAGGATAGCGGACGTAACTGAGCAGTTCTTC. The encoded protein is CASKARIADVTEQFF. The whole variable domain, filled in from reference TRBV2 and TRBJ2-1, reads EPEVTQTPSHQVTQMGQEVILRCVPISNHLYFYWYRQILGQKVEFLVSFYNNEISEKSEIFDDQFSVERPDGSNFTLKIRSTKLEDSAMYFCASKARIADVTEQFFGPGTRLTVL.

The CDR3 spells CASSLGLAGVTGELFF. CDR3 sequence (DNA): TGTGCCAGCAGTTTAGGACTAGCGGGAGTCACCGGGGAGCTGTTTTTT. The rearrangement joins TRBV27 to TRBJ2-2, with TRBD2 matching over 13 bases. This CDR3 is 16 amino acids long. The ends lost 2 bases at V and 4 bases at J; junction bases unmatched: 1. Germline values: CDR1 MNHEY, CDR2 SMNVEV (reference sequence).

V usage is TRBV2 and J usage is TRBJ2-1; 7 nucleotides agree with TRBD2. V was pared by 6 bases and J by 11 bases, with 10 bases of the junction left unmatched. Germline V lookup: CDR1 SNHLY, CDR2 FYNNEI. CDR3 length: 13 amino acids. The CDR3 DNA is TGTGCCAGCAGGGCCCTCGGGAGGCCAAAGCAGTTCTTC. Its translation is CASRALGRPKQFF.

The V gene is TRBV3-1 (or the pseudogene TRBV3-2), the J gene TRBJ2-7; no reliable D call. CDR1 LGHDT and CDR2 YNNKEL come from the germline V gene (reference sequence). The CDR3 is 13 residues long. The V and J ends lost 5 bases and 7 bases respectively, with 15 bases between them. This CDR3 is CASSFHSNREQYF. In nucleotides, the CDR3 is TGTGCCAGCAGCTTTCACTCGAACCGGGAGCAGTACTTC.

The chain combines TRBV7-8 with TRBJ1-4, with D possibly TRBD1 on 5 matching bases. The germline CDR1 and CDR2 sequences are SGHVS and FQNEAQ. The CDR3 contains 16 residues. Between the trimmed V and J ends, which lost 5 bases and 5 bases, there was a span of 18 bases. CDR3 DNA: TGTGCCAGCAGCCTAATTCCGGGGGATAGGAATGAAAAACTGTTTTTT. Its protein is CASSLIPGDRNEKLFF.

This clone was observed a single time. The rearrangement uses TRBV20-1 and TRBJ1-1; D remains unclear. From germline, CDR1 is DFQATT and CDR2 SNEGSKA (reference sequence). Trimming cost V 3 bases and J 4 bases, with 9 bases left between them. This CDR3 comprises 12 residues. CDR3 region: CSASRSGTEAFF. The CDR3 DNA follows: TGCAGTGCTAGTCGGAGTGGCACTGAAGCTTTCTTT.

Regarding this clone: In the same sample, other DNA sequences code for this CDR3. This sequence joins TRBV5-1 and TRBJ2-2; the D gene is possibly TRBD1 (5 bases). V was shortened by 2 bases and J by 3 bases, with 11 bases between the two germline ends. Germline CDR1 and CDR2: SGHRS and YFSETQ. The CDR3 loop spans 15 amino acids. Written as DNA, the CDR3 is TGCGCCAGCAGCTTTGGCCAGGGATACACCGGGGAGCTGTTTTTT. It translates to CASSFGQGYTGELFF.

This rearrangement joins TRBV12-3 or TRBV12-4 to TRBJ2-7; tentatively, D is TRBD1 (6 bases). Deletions cut 4 bases from V and 6 bases from J, with 10 bases between. This CDR3 contains 12 residues. CDR3 residues: CASSWTAREQYF. The CDR3 DNA is TGTGCCAGCAGTTGGACAGCTCGCGAGCAGTACTTC.

This chain links TRBV27 with TRBJ2-2, with D possibly matching TRBD2 (6 bases). CDR1 and CDR2 from the germline V gene are MNHEY and SMNVEV (reference sequence). The CDR3 spans 15 residues. The V and J ends lost 7 bases and 0 bases respectively, with 12 bases between them. The CDR3 reads CASNRDFANTGELFF. CDR3 bases: TGTGCCAGCAACCGGGACTTCGCGAACACCGGGGAGCTGTTTTTT.

Only a few counts were recorded for this clone. The chain links TRBV5-8 to TRBJ2-7; TRBD2 matches 7 bases. Germline V CDR1 and CDR2: SGHTS, YDEGEE. Trimming removed 7 bases from V and 6 bases from J; junction bases left unmatched: 13. The CDR3 totals 14 residues. The DNA for the CDR3 is TGTGCCAGCGTCCGGATGCGGGAGTTCGGCGAGCAGTACTTC. It specifies CASVRMREFGEQYF.

With respect to this clone: Other DNA sequences of this sample code for an identical CDR3. V and J are TRBV5-1 and TRBJ1-1, with 11 positions matching TRBD1. This CDR3 region has 14 residues. The junction had 2 bases not matched to a gene; V was cut back by 3 bases and J by 4 bases. The germline gives CDR1 SGHRS, CDR2 YFSETQ. CDR3 in amino acids: CASSSGTGGTEAFF. The CDR3 DNA reads TGCGCCAGCAGCTCCGGGACAGGGGGCACTGAAGCTTTCTTT.

The chain carries TRBV4-3 and TRBJ2-5; 8 bases map to TRBD2. Germline CDR1 and CDR2: LGHNA and YSLEER. The CDR3 sequence is 16 residues long. Trimming cost V 0 bases and J 4 bases; bases outside gene matches: 7. CDR3 DNA sequence: TGCGCCAGCAGCCAAGAGTGGACTAGCCCCCCAGAGACCCAGTACTTC. This sequence encodes CASSQEWTSPPETQYF.

The chain uses TRBV7-3 and TRBJ2-2; 7 nucleotides match TRBD2. The CDR3 runs to 13 residues. Germline V CDR1 and CDR2: SGHTA, FQGTGA. Unmatched junction bases numbered 1, after V lost 3 bases and J lost 6 bases. The CDR3 DNA reads as TGTGCCAGCAGCTTCCTAGCGGCCGGGGAGCTGTTTTTT. Its protein is CASSFLAAGELFF.

V usage is TRBV7-9 and J usage is TRBJ2-7; TRBD1 is a possible D gene (5 bases). V shed 5 bases and J shed 3 bases, with 20 bases lying between them. The CDR3 is 16 amino acids. The V gene's germline CDR1 is SEHNR and CDR2 FQNEAQ (reference sequence). In DNA, the CDR3 is TGTGCCAGCAGCACCCTTCCGGCAGGGTGGGACTACGAGCAGTACTTC. Amino acid sequence: CASSTLPAGWDYEQYF.

The chain combines TRBV5-1 with TRBJ1-2; weak D call: TRBD1 (6 bases). Germline CDR1 and CDR2: SGHRS and YFSETQ. Between the trimmed V and J ends, which lost 5 bases and 4 bases, there was a span of 15 bases. The CDR3 totals 14 residues. CDR3 loop: CASSPRGEGYGYTF. CDR3 sequence (DNA): TGCGCCAGCAGTCCCAGGGGTGAGGGCTATGGCTACACCTTC.